This T cell receptor beta chain derives from a study of glioma-infiltrating T cells after dendritic cell vaccination. Sequenced by immunoSEQ multiplex PCR; TCRdb stores in-frame clones only, minus some. The data show 91,000 or so clones, with over 80% seen just once and about 5% held by the top ten. The CDR3 runs to 14 residues. In germline, CDR1 is SGHRS, CDR2 YFSETQ. The germline V and J ends were trimmed by 0 bases and 4 bases, with 10 bases remaining between them. The time point denotes: after dendritic cell vaccination, including at tumor progression/relapse. The rearrangement links TRBV5-1 to TRBJ1-2; perhaps TRBD1 as D (6 bases). The sample here was blood, taken after dendritic cell vaccination. This TCR was recovered from a human donor with glioblastoma. The CDR3 nucleotides read TGCGCCAGCAGCTTGGCAGGGGCCTCCTATGGCTACACCTTC. As protein: CASSLAGASYGYTF.